This entry describes one TCR beta chain. This clone has a single count. Its specific antigen is unknown. Per-base qualities were not stored, and no clone one base away is much larger. The sample originates from a study of identifying expanded T cells in peripheral blood (dated by TCRdb to the late 2010s). As for the study more broadly: Four technical replicates, made by sequencing separate aliquots from the same pool of genomic DNA, were compared pairwise. Results and caveats for the whole study, not just this receptor: Across all healthy-donor time intervals, the beta-binomial model significantly lowered both the number of clones called differentially abundant and the false-positive rate. The authors expected biological variance in healthy repertoires might increase further over much longer intervals such as months to years. The binomial model flagged approximately 1.3 differentially abundant clones between technical replicates but approximately 16 over around two weeks and 19 to 20 over about four weeks. Variance in clone template counts between roughly 2-week samples significantly increased with total template count across all healthy donors.

During the collection period, no immune events, such as infections, were documented for the healthy donors. To calibrate time-dependent variance in a beta-binomial model of T-cell clone differential abundance, blood repertoires from healthy donors were used as a training cohort. The training cohort included around 10 healthy donors, of whom 3 were female and 7 were male. The donors were between roughly 25 and 70 years old, with an average age of approximately 45 years. Whole blood, obtained from a commercial supplier, was collected from each healthy donor at three time points spaced two weeks apart. For immunosequencing, genomic DNA was extracted from unsorted whole blood. Here V drops 6 bases and J drops 0 bases, and the junction holds 12 bases not matched to any gene. Including the terminal cysteine and phenylalanine, the CDR3 comprises 17 residues. CDR3 DNA is the only sequence kept; it has 51 bases, read in frame from the first base. The germline V gene sets CDR1 to SGHVS and CDR2 to FQNEAQ.

TCRbeta CDR3 regions were profiled with the immunoSEQ Assay using bias-controlled multiplex PCR amplification of genomic DNA. Per the source publication's procedure: The absolute abundance of each unique TCRbeta CDR3 region was quantified after sequences were collapsed and filtered. Differential abundance was assessed using a binomial (Fisher-equivalent) model and a beta-binomial model in which time-dependent variance fitted from healthy donors was added. Clones with fewer than 5 combined templates were excluded, and clones with Benjamini-Hochberg FDR below 0.01 were called differentially abundant. Using the form v = (b*log(k)+a)^2, the beta-binomial variance was modeled as a function of the total template count across the two samples. TCRdb limited this immuneACCESS table to in-frame rearrangements with V and J called. A share of clones is missing; checked studies link under half to unresolved V genes, and the rest is unexplained. V, J and clone size derive from that table, while D and trimming were established from the DNA sequence. The sample table shows 85,000 to 95,000 clones, and roughly 86% are seen once. The ten most abundant clones make up 3% to 5% of the sample.

The sample was blood. The rearrangement combines TRBV7-8 with TRBJ2-7; TRBD1 fits 9 bases in the junction. The clonotype comes from a person aged 18 to 75 in good health. The DNA sequence follows: TGTGCCAGCAGACCGGCCCCGGGACAGGGTAGCTCCTACGAGCAGTACTTC. This yields the protein CASRPAPGQGSSYEQYF.